This record covers a single T cell receptor beta chain. Its specific antigen is unknown. Within one base of it there is no much larger clone, and no base qualities were kept. The treatment or condition label, read with the paper, signifies: roughly 11-day PBMC culture with coronavirus spike peptide pools or control peptides (ViraFEST assay). The ViraFEST assay was used in the study, in which antigen-specific T cells were expanded with peptide pools and expanded clonotypes were subsequently identified by TCR sequencing. The convalescent patients' positive SARS-CoV-2 PCR tests fell between March and December 2020, which was before the Alpha, Beta and Delta variants emerged in the United States. PBMCs were cultured at approximately 2 million per well in IMDM supplemented with roughly 5.2% human AB serum and about 9.6 IU/ml IL-2, with about 10 ug/ml peptide pools added. Half of the culture medium was replaced with fresh IL-2-containing medium on days 3 and 7. After roughly nine days of culture, CD4+ T cells were isolated by negative selection using the EasySep CD4+ T cell isolation kit. Ficoll-Paque Plus gradient centrifugation was used to isolate PBMCs from whole blood, and the isolated PBMCs were then either used fresh or cryopreserved at -140C. In general, triplicate wells were set up for every culture condition.

The data were taken from a study of vaccination and CD4 T cells after COVID-19 (dated by TCRdb to between 2021 and 2022). General notes on the study: Convalescent patients had a positive SARS-CoV-2 result on nasal swab PCR, and of these patients, fewer than ten had mild disease and one had severe disease. Six males and four females were included in the convalescent cohort, with two Hispanic individuals, seven Caucasians, two Asians and one multiracial person represented. Each participant got two doses of either the Pfizer-BioNTech BNT162b2 vaccine (n=8) or the Moderna mRNA-1273 vaccine (n=2). Post-COVID blood samples were collected from convalescent patients a median of roughly 100 days after diagnosis, with a range of about 35 to 161 days. Post-vaccine blood samples were taken a median of around 70 days after the second vaccine dose, with a range of about 13 to 241 days. The cultures were stimulated with overlapping spike peptide pools from SARS-CoV-2 and from the common cold coronaviruses HCoV-NL63, HCoV-OC43 and HCoV-229E. As controls, cultures received a CEFX viral epitope pool (the positive control), an HIV-1 Nef peptide pool (the negative control), or no peptide at all. In approximately ten COVID-19 convalescent patients and a few infection-naive healthy vaccine recipients, the spike-specific CD4+ TCR repertoire before mRNA vaccination was compared with the repertoire after mRNA vaccination. Study-wide conclusions, independent of this receptor: Nearly all vaccine-specific clones in convalescent patients (304 of 307) were mono-reactive for SARS-CoV-2 spike rather than cross-reactive with common cold coronaviruses. Among convalescent patients, a median approximately 88% of the SARS-CoV-2-reactive clones seen after vaccination appeared only after vaccination, which suggests priming specific to the vaccine. An increase in the median number of SARS-CoV-2-reactive clonotypes from more than 20 after infection to about 39 after vaccination was observed, but the change was not found to be significant. Only a relatively small number of convalescent patients were included in the study, and early timepoints following natural infection were not analyzed.

CDR1 SGHAT and CDR2 FQNNGV were looked up in the germline V gene. The CDR3, cysteine through phenylalanine, is 15 amino acids long. Just CDR3 DNA is preserved here, 45 bases in frame from base 1. Here V drops 5 bases and J drops 10 bases, and the junction holds 10 bases not matched to any gene. To prepare the library, PCR was applied. DNA from cultured CD4+ T cells underwent TCR sequencing with the Oncomine TCR Beta short-read assay at the Johns Hopkins FTIC core. Genomic DNA was extracted from the cultured CD4+ T cells with the QIAamp micro DNA kit. Oncomine TCR Beta libraries from cultured CD4+ T cells were pooled with unique dual indexes and sequenced on an Illumina iSeq 100. Regarding the original processing steps: Non-productive sequences were removed, and CDR3s that did not start with C, did not end with F or W, or were shorter than 7 amino acids were discarded. The MANAFEST web application was used to identify antigen-specific clonotypes by comparing peptide-stimulated wells against reference wells and other culture wells. To be called positive, a clone needed an FDR below 0.05, an odds ratio above 5, and a productive frequency above 0.1% in at least two of three replicate wells. Clonotypes that were significantly expanded in both SARS-CoV-2 spike wells and at least one common cold coronavirus spike condition were defined as cross-reactive. Using R version 3.6.1, CDR3 homology was evaluated through Levenshtein distances (stringdist) along with unrooted phylogenetic trees (ape). TCRdb reprocessed the public reads (quality trimming at Q25 with fastp, clone calling with MiXCR) and kept in-frame beta chains. CDR3 protein duplicates are merged, each entry listing the most common genes and DNA. TCRdb's processing, not the authors', yielded these V and J calls. A total of over 4,500 distinct CDR3 sequences appear in this sample, roughly half of them only once. Approximately 18% of the sample belongs to the ten largest clones.

The rearranged segments are TRBV11-2 and TRBJ1-6; 8 central nucleotides agree with TRBD1. What was sequenced was CD4+ T cells from blood, cultured in vitro. This receptor was obtained from a human donor who had recovered from COVID-19. The CDR3 protein is CASSPDRALRSPLHF. The DNA sequence follows: TGTGCCAGCAGCCCGGACAGGGCCCTGAGGTCACCCCTCCACTTT.